The 27 T cell receptor beta chains below were found in one sample sequenced in a study of a mutant IDH1 vaccine in newly diagnosed glioma. These receptors have no identified antigens. Documented time point: week 23, last vaccination. One vaccine dose held 300 ug of mutant IDH1 20-mer peptide and came with topical imiquimod. Assay used: immunoSEQ multiplex PCR; TCRdb lists only in-frame clones, some missing. The repertoire consists of 65,000 or so clones, with 70% to 90% occurring once and the leading ten covering about 4%. This specimen was PBMCs, taken from a glioma patient whose treatment included an IDH1 peptide vaccine. The receptors shown here come from a man aged 25-40 years with glioma.

There are a few counts of this clone. The chain has TRBV14 and TRBJ1-1, with 9 bases identical to TRBD1. Trimming at V came to 3 bases and at J to 5 bases, leaving 7 bases not matched to a gene. Germline CDR1 reads SGHDN; CDR2 reads FVKESK. The CDR3 covers 15 residues. The CDR3 DNA is TGTGCCAGCAGCCAGCTACAGGGGGCAAGGACTGAAGCTTTCTTT. Translated: CASSQLQGARTEAFF.

The chain couples TRBV7-9 to TRBJ2-7; D may be TRBD1 or TRBD2 (5 bases each). CDR1 is SEHNR and CDR2 is FQNEAQ in the germline V gene (reference sequence). CDR3 length: 12 residues. V lost 5 bases to trimming and J lost 3 bases, with 8 bases between them. The CDR3 reads CASSGGSYEQYF. In DNA, the CDR3 is TGTGCCAGCAGCGGGGGTAGCTACGAGCAGTACTTC.

This chain links TRBV19 with TRBJ1-1, with no clear D. Trimming removed 3 bases at V and 4 bases at J, with 12 bases between. This CDR3 contains 14 residues. From germline, CDR1 is LNHDA and CDR2 SQIVND (reference sequence). DNA of the CDR3: TGTGCCAGTAGTATCCCCGGTGCGGGCACTGAAGCTTTCTTT. Amino acids: CASSIPGAGTEAFF.

The V gene is TRBV5-4, the J gene TRBJ2-5, with D uncertain. The V and J ends lost 3 bases and 4 bases respectively, with 19 bases between them. The length of the CDR3 is 16 residues. The germline CDR1 and CDR2 sequences are SGHNT and YYREEE (reference sequence). The CDR3 region has the DNA TGTGCCAGCAGCTCAAGCTTGGACGGTGTCCGAGAGACCCAGTACTTC. Its protein is CASSSSLDGVRETQYF.

The chain has TRBV7-9 and TRBJ2-5; D gene uncertain. The germline V and J ends were trimmed by 3 bases and 5 bases, with 7 bases remaining between them. CDR1 is SEHNR and CDR2 is FQNEAQ in the germline V gene (reference sequence). CDR3 length: 12 amino acids. This chain's CDR3 is CASSFSGETQYF. The CDR3 region has the DNA TGTGCCAGCAGCTTCAGTGGGGAGACCCAGTACTTC.

This chain joins TRBV4-2 and TRBJ2-7; TRBD1 agrees at 8 bases. The CDR3 sequence is 14 residues long. V shed 0 bases and J 6 bases; nucleotides not matched to a gene: 4. CDR1 and CDR2 from the germline V gene are LGHNA and YNFKEQ. The CDR3 sequence: CASSQDDRGGEQYF. For the CDR3, the DNA is TGTGCCAGCAGCCAAGATGACAGGGGAGGCGAGCAGTACTTC.

This clone has just a few counts. V and J are TRBV7-2 and TRBJ2-7, with TRBD1 as a possible D gene (6 bases). CDR1 and CDR2 (germline): SGHTA, FQGNSA. This CDR3 comprises 16 residues. V lost 1 base, J lost 5 bases, and 18 bases lay in between. As DNA, the CDR3 is TGTGCCAGCAGCTTAGGGGGAGTGAACAGGGCCCACGAGCAGTACTTC. Translated, it gives CASSLGGVNRAHEQYF.

This clone came up a few times. This chain joins TRBV11-3 and TRBJ1-1; no firm D call. Trimming cost V 2 bases and J 0 bases, with 4 bases left between them. The CDR3 is 13 amino acids. Looked up from germline, CDR1 is SGHNT and CDR2 is YENEEA. The CDR3 reads CASSLIVNTEAFF. Here the CDR3 DNA reads TGTGCCAGCAGCTTAATCGTGAACACTGAAGCTTTCTTT.

This clone was counted a few times. The rearrangement uses TRBV5-1 and TRBJ2-1; D is unresolved. The V end lost 6 bases, the J end lost 15 bases, and 13 bases lay between the germline ends. The length of the CDR3 is 10 residues. CDR1 is SGHRS and CDR2 is YFSETQ in the germline V gene. The CDR3 region is CASTDAVTFF. The CDR3, as DNA: TGCGCCAGCACAGATGCAGTGACGTTCTTC.

V usage is TRBV2 and J usage is TRBJ1-6; D remains unclear. Germline lookup yields CDR1 SNHLY and CDR2 FYNNEI. The CDR3 has 14 residues. Trimming shortened V by 1 base and J by 5 bases, and 6 bases separated the two germline ends. The CDR3 region is CASSEEINNSPLHF. CDR3 DNA sequence: TGTGCCAGCAGTGAAGAGATAAATAATTCACCCCTCCACTTT.

The V call is TRBV5-4, the J call TRBJ2-3, with a tentative D call TRBD1 (6 bases). The V gene lost 3 bases and the J gene lost 7 bases, with 18 bases spanning the gap. Looked up from germline, CDR1 is SGHNT and CDR2 is YYREEE (reference sequence). The CDR3 spans 15 residues. The CDR3 protein is CASSSEGEPVNTQYF. The CDR3 DNA is TGTGCCAGCAGCTCCGAGGGGGAGCCGGTTAATACGCAGTATTTT.

V and J are TRBV29-1 and TRBJ2-5, with D possibly being TRBD1 or TRBD2 (6 bases each). The CDR3 has 15 residues. Germline CDR1 reads SQVTM; CDR2 reads ANQGSEA. Trimming left V 6 bases short and J 4 bases short, with 21 bases between. The CDR3 sequence: CSVYIGGRGGETQYF. CDR3 sequence (DNA): TGCAGCGTCTACATTGGGGGGAGAGGGGGAGAGACCCAGTACTTC.

This clone was observed a handful of times. The V gene is TRBV27, the J gene TRBJ1-5, with D unresolved. The CDR3 contains 16 residues. CDR1 and CDR2 from the germline V gene are MNHEY and SMNVEV (reference sequence). With 5 bases removed from V and 1 base from J, the gap between germline ends came to 15 bases. The CDR3, as DNA: TGTGCCAGCAGTCCAGCGGGGTTGAGGAGCAATCAGCCCCAGCATTTT. It encodes CASSPAGLRSNQPQHF.

The chain is built from TRBV28 and TRBJ1-2, with 9 bases matching TRBD1. V was clipped by 3 bases and J by 5 bases; unmatched bases: 16. From germline, CDR1 is MDHEN and CDR2 SYDVKM. This CDR3 is 18 amino acids long. In nucleotides, the CDR3 is TGTGCCAGCAGTTTGCCCCCCGGGACAGGGCATCAGAGATATGGCTACACCTTC. Translation: CASSLPPGTGHQRYGYTF.

V and J are TRBV11-2 and TRBJ2-3; 7 bases map to TRBD1. Unmatched junction bases numbered 4, after V lost 5 bases and J lost 8 bases. The CDR3 loop spans 12 amino acids. In germline, CDR1 is SGHAT, CDR2 FQNNGV. As DNA, the CDR3 is TGTGCCAGCAGCCACTCAGGGGGTACGCAGTATTTT. This encodes CASSHSGGTQYF.

This clone was detected only a few times. The chain uses TRBV19 and TRBJ1-5; tentatively, D is TRBD1 (5 bases). Trimming stripped 4 bases from V and 1 base from J, with 8 bases between. Germline V gene lookup returns CDR1 LNHDA and CDR2 SQIVND (reference sequence). The CDR3 consists of 14 residues. CDR3 bases: TGTGCCAGTAGTAGAGGGGTAAGCAATCAGCCCCAGCATTTT. This translates into CASSRGVSNQPQHF.

This rearrangement joins TRBV4-1 to TRBJ2-3, with TRBD2 matching over 15 bases. The ends lost 5 bases at V and 1 base at J; junction bases unmatched: 7. This CDR3 has 18 residues. From germline, CDR1 is MGHRA and CDR2 YSYEKL. DNA of the CDR3: TGCGCCAGCAGCAAACGGACTAGCGGGGGGGCGGGCACAGATACGCAGTATTTT. It codes for CASSKRTSGGAGTDTQYF.

This clone has just a few counts. The chain is built from TRBV11-2 and TRBJ1-1; D might be TRBD1 (5 bases). Germline V gene sequence: CDR1 SGHAT, CDR2 FQNNGV. Trimming left V 6 bases short and J 5 bases short, with 22 bases between. This CDR3 is 16 amino acids long. The CDR3, as DNA: TGTGCCAGCAGTATTGCAGGGAGAACACGAGGGACTGAAGCTTTCTTT. This gives the protein CASSIAGRTRGTEAFF.

This chain uses TRBV5-4 with TRBJ2-5, with TRBD2 matching over 11 bases. Germline V gene lookup returns CDR1 SGHNT and CDR2 YYREEE (reference sequence). The ends lost 1 base at V and 5 bases at J; junction bases unmatched: 10. The CDR3 is made up of 17 amino acids. CDR3 protein: CASSLNKLAGVGETQYF. The CDR3 DNA is TGTGCCAGCAGCTTGAACAAACTAGCGGGGGTGGGGGAGACCCAGTACTTC.

The gene calls are TRBV20-1 and TRBJ2-4; the D is unclear. V was pared by 7 bases and J by 8 bases, with 12 bases between. CDR1 DFQATT and CDR2 SNEGSKA come from the germline V gene (reference sequence). The CDR3 is made up of 11 amino acids. For the CDR3, the DNA is TGCAGTGTAAAAGAGATTGACATTCAGTACTTC. The encoded protein is CSVKEIDIQYF.

The chain combines TRBV2 with TRBJ1-6, with 10 nucleotides matching TRBD1. V lost 4 bases and J lost 1; bases outside the gene matches: 1. The germline CDR1 and CDR2 sequences are SNHLY and FYNNEI. The CDR3 runs to 16 residues. CDR3 region: CASSGQGASYNSPLHF. CDR3 nucleotides: TGTGCCAGCAGTGGACAGGGGGCTTCCTATAATTCACCCCTCCACTTT.

The chain recombines TRBV29-1 with TRBJ2-7; 8 bases are a match to TRBD2. With 7 bases clipped from V and 0 bases from J, the junction kept 8 bases outside the gene matches. This CDR3 has 14 amino acids. Germline values: CDR1 SQVTM, CDR2 ANQGSEA. The CDR3 sequence is CSAGGGKSSYEQYF. The DNA for the CDR3 is TGCAGCGCCGGCGGGGGGAAGAGCTCCTACGAGCAGTACTTC.

CDR3 sequence: CASSLGRSTQYF. DNA for the CDR3: TGCGCCAGCAGCTTGGGACGAAGTACGCAGTATTTT. The chain combines TRBV5-1 with TRBJ2-3; unclear D gene. V was shortened by 0 bases and J by 8 bases, with 7 bases between the two germline ends. Per the germline V gene, CDR1 is SGHRS and CDR2 is YFSETQ. The CDR3 runs to 12 residues.

The chain recombines TRBV19 with TRBJ1-5, with TRBD1 matching 7 bases. From germline, CDR1 is LNHDA and CDR2 SQIVND (reference sequence). J gave up 2 bases and V 5 bases, and 21 bases lay outside the gene matches. The CDR3 runs 20 residues. The CDR3 protein is CASSPSQGDFRRLRNQPQHF. CDR3 nucleotide sequence: TGTGCCAGTAGTCCCTCTCAGGGGGACTTCCGCAGACTGCGCAATCAGCCCCAGCATTTT.

The V gene is TRBV4-2, the J gene TRBJ1-3; maybe TRBD1 (6 bases). Germline lookup yields CDR1 LGHNA and CDR2 YNFKEQ. V lost 1 base, J lost 0 bases, and 28 bases lay in between. The CDR3 loop spans 22 amino acids. Here the CDR3 DNA reads TGTGCCAGCAGCCAAGTTTGGGGACAAGAAAGGTACAAGACGAGCTCTGGAAACACCATATATTTT. Translating it yields CASSQVWGQERYKTSSGNTIYF.

V and J are TRBV19 and TRBJ2-2; 9 bases are shared with TRBD2. The trim removed 3 bases at V and 0 bases at J, leaving 5 bases unmatched. Looked up from germline, CDR1 is LNHDA and CDR2 is SQIVND (reference sequence). The CDR3 runs 17 residues. CDR3 residues: CASSITGTSSNTGELFF. CDR3 bases: TGTGCCAGTAGTATCACCGGGACTAGCTCGAACACCGGGGAGCTGTTTTTT.

This chain links TRBV7-8 with TRBJ1-2; D unresolved. From germline, CDR1 is SGHVS and CDR2 FQNEAQ. Trimming cost V 5 bases and J 4 bases, with 14 bases left between them. This CDR3 comprises 14 residues. CDR3 sequence reads: CASSPTGSLYGYTF. DNA for the CDR3: TGTGCCAGCAGCCCGACCGGGTCCCTCTATGGCTACACCTTC.